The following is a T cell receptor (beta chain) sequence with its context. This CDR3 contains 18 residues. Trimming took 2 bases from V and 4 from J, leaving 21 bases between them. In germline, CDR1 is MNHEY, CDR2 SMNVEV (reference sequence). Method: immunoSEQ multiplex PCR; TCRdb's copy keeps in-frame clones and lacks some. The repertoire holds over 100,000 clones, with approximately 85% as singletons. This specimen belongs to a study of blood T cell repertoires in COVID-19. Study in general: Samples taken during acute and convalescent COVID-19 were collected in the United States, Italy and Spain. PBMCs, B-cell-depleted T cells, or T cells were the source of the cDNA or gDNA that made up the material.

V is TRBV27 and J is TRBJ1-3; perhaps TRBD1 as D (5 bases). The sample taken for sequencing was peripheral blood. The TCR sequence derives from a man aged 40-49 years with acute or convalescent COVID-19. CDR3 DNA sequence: TGTGCCAGCAGTTTAAGGGCAGGGCCCGCTCTCGGCGGAAACACCATATATTTT. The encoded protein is CASSLRAGPALGGNTIYF.